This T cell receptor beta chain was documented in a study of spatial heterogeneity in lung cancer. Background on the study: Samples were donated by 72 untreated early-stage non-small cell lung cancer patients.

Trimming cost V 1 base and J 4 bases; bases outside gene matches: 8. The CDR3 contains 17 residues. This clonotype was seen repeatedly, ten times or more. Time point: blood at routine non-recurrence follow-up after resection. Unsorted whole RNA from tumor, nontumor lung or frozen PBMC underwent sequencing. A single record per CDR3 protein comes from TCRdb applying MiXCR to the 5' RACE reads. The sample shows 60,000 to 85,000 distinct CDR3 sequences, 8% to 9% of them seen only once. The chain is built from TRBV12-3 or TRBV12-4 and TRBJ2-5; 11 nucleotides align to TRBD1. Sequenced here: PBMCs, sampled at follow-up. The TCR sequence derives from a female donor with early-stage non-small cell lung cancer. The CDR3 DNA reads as TGTGCCAGCAGTTTAGAGTCTGGACAGGGGGCAGGAGAGACCCAGTACTTC. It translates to CASSLESGQGAGETQYF.